The clone carrying this T cell receptor beta chain has just a few counts. This specimen belongs to a study of response to subunit inactivated influenza vaccine. TCRdb fed the RT-PCR reads into MiXCR, producing one record per CDR3 protein. Of under 500,000 distinct CDR3 sequences listed, 10% to 11% are singletons. Losses at the gene ends were 6 bases for V and 2 bases for J; bases not matched to a gene: 10. This CDR3 is built from 15 residues. CDR1 is MNHEY and CDR2 is SVGEGT in the germline V gene. This chain uses TRBV6-2 or TRBV6-3 with TRBJ2-7; 7 positions agree with TRBD2. This clonotype was obtained from a man between 50 and 59 years old who received an inactivated influenza vaccine. This specimen consisted of PBMCs from blood, obtained roughly 46 days after vaccination. CDR3 bases: TGTGCCAGCAGATCGGGACTAATCTCCACCTACGAGCAGTACTTC. It specifies CASRSGLISTYEQYF.